Presented here are 21 T cell receptor beta chains from one specimen sequenced in a study of cytomegalovirus exposure and HLA in healthy donors. PCR employed 60 Vbeta and 13 Jbeta primers. Produced via immunoSEQ multiplex PCR; TCRdb's table is partial and in-frame only. This sample has about 170,000 clones, with roughly 72% found just once. Sequencing input: PBMCs. The source is a man aged 35 to 55 in good health and CMV-seropositive.

The chain links TRBV2 to TRBJ1-1; tentative D call: TRBD1 (5 bases). V lost 4 bases and J lost 1, with 13 bases in between. The CDR3 extends over 15 amino acids. Germline-derived CDR1 and CDR2 are SNHLY and FYNNEI. In nucleotides, the CDR3 is TGTGCCAGCAGTGGCGGTCCCGGGGGGAACACTGAAGCTTTCTTT. Amino acids: CASSGGPGGNTEAFF.

This chain uses TRBV6-5 with TRBJ1-1; 7 nucleotides agree with TRBD1. Unmatched junction bases numbered 2, after V lost 4 bases and J lost 0 bases. CDR1 is MNHEY, CDR2 SVGAGI, per germline. This CDR3 region has 14 residues. The CDR3 sequence is CASSWDRLNTEAFF. As DNA, the CDR3 is TGTGCCAGCAGTTGGGACAGATTGAACACTGAAGCTTTCTTT.

The chain couples TRBV7-8 to TRBJ2-6; 8 nucleotides agree with TRBD1. The CDR3 spans 15 residues. Trimming at V came to 11 bases and at J to 0 bases, leaving 6 bases not matched to a gene. Germline V gene data show CDR1 as SGHVS and CDR2 as FQNEAQ. The CDR3 region has the DNA TGTGCCGGGACAGGAGCCCACTCTGGGGCCAACGTCCTGACTTTC. This translates into CAGTGAHSGANVLTF.

This clone was observed a few times. The rearrangement joins TRBV27 to TRBJ2-1, with TRBD2 as a possible D gene (6 bases). Germline CDR1 is MNHEY and CDR2 is SMNVEV (reference sequence). The CDR3 has 14 amino acids. V lost 6 bases, J lost 8 bases, and 17 bases lay in between. The CDR3 coding sequence is TGTGCCAGCAGAAGGACCGGACTATTAGATGAGCAGTTCTTC. Amino acid sequence: CASRRTGLLDEQFF.

This clone was observed a single time. The J gene is TRBJ1-5, the V gene TRBV2; D might be TRBD1 (6 bases). Trimming shortened V by 2 bases and J by 6 bases, and 11 bases separated the two germline ends. Germline V gene sequence: CDR1 SNHLY, CDR2 FYNNEI. The CDR3 contains 14 residues. CDR3 region: CASSETRGGQPQHF. For the CDR3, the DNA is TGTGCCAGCAGTGAAACGAGGGGGGGTCAGCCCCAGCATTTT.

The chain employs TRBV5-4 and TRBJ2-1; TRBD2 matches 8 bases. The CDR3 runs to 17 residues. Trimming took 1 base from V and 3 from J; bases not matched to a gene: 9. Germline CDR1 reads SGHNT; CDR2 reads YYREEE (reference sequence). CDR3: CASSLLGRGGIYNEQFF. The CDR3 DNA reads TGTGCCAGCAGCTTGCTGGGCCGGGGGGGCATCTACAATGAGCAGTTCTTC.

The V and J genes are TRBV27 and TRBJ1-2, with 7 bases lining up with TRBD1. Trimming removed 6 bases from V and 4 bases from J; junction bases left unmatched: 8. The CDR3 totals 14 residues. Germline V gene data show CDR1 as MNHEY and CDR2 as SMNVEV (reference sequence). CDR3 sequence (DNA): TGTGCCAGCAGATTCCTTGGACAGGCCTATGGCTACACCTTC. It specifies CASRFLGQAYGYTF.

DNA for the CDR3: TGTGCCAGCAGCCACCCGGACAGGGGGCACACCGGGGAGCTGTTTTTT. Translated: CASSHPDRGHTGELFF. V usage is TRBV4-2 and J usage is TRBJ2-2, with 11 bases that match TRBD1. CDR1 is LGHNA and CDR2 is YNFKEQ in the germline V gene. After removal of 3 bases from V and 3 bases from J, the junction contained 3 bases not matched to a gene. CDR3 size: 16 residues.

The chain joins TRBV7-8 to TRBJ1-1; D uncertain. Germline lookup yields CDR1 SGHVS and CDR2 FQNEAQ. The length of the CDR3 is 16 residues. Trimming stripped 2 bases from V and 1 base from J, with 14 bases between. The CDR3 is CASSLSSSLPNTEAFF. CDR3 nucleotides: TGTGCCAGCAGCTTAAGCTCGTCACTCCCGAACACTGAAGCTTTCTTT.

The sample holds a few counts of this clone. The chain uses TRBV5-1 and TRBJ1-3; D not resolved. Trimming removed 4 bases from V and 0 bases from J, with 14 bases in between. This CDR3 region has 16 residues. The germline gives CDR1 SGHRS, CDR2 YFSETQ. CDR3 nucleotides: TGCGCCAGCAGCCTGCGAGATTGGTACTCTGGAAACACCATATATTTT. Protein product: CASSLRDWYSGNTIYF.

V usage is TRBV7-2 and J usage is TRBJ1-1; 7 bases map to TRBD1. Per the germline V gene, CDR1 is SGHTA and CDR2 is FQGNSA. V gave up 4 bases and J gave up 2 bases; unmatched junction bases: 7. The CDR3 has 15 amino acids. The CDR3 nucleotides are TGTGCCAGCAGCTGGGGACAGTCTGAAAACACTGAAGCTTTCTTT. This gives the protein CASSWGQSENTEAFF.

The rearrangement uses TRBV7-2 and TRBJ2-2; 16 bases match TRBD2. Germline trimming cut 8 bases from V and 6 bases from J; bases unmatched to any gene: 0. Per the germline V gene, CDR1 is SGHTA and CDR2 is FQGNSA. The CDR3 is made up of 14 amino acids. The CDR3 loop is CASGTSGGAGELFF. The CDR3 nucleotides are TGTGCCAGCGGGACTAGCGGGGGGGCCGGGGAGCTGTTTTTT.

V is TRBV5-1 and J is TRBJ2-2; TRBD1 matches at 9 bases. Trimming removed 1 base from V and 6 bases from J; junction bases left unmatched: 7. Germline-derived CDR1 and CDR2 are SGHRS and YFSETQ. The CDR3 length is 16 residues. The CDR3 DNA is TGCGCCAGCAGCTTGCCCGGGACAGGGTTTGCCGGGGAGCTGTTTTTT. The encoded protein is CASSLPGTGFAGELFF.

The CDR3 spells CASSPSGANEKLFF. CDR3 nucleotide sequence: TGTGCCAGCAGTCCCAGCGGAGCTAATGAAAAACTGTTTTTT. The chain is built from TRBV6-1 and TRBJ1-4; D not resolved. The V end lost 5 bases, the J end lost 3 bases, and 10 bases lay between the germline ends. CDR1 is MNHNS and CDR2 is SASEGT in the germline V gene. The CDR3 totals 14 residues.

This chain links TRBV5-6 with TRBJ2-2, with no clear D. Trimming took 6 bases from V and 4 from J, leaving 13 bases between them. This CDR3 contains 14 residues. The germline gives CDR1 SGHDT, CDR2 YYEEEE. CDR3: CASTYTTTTGELFF. The CDR3 DNA reads as TGTGCCAGCACGTACACGACAACCACCGGGGAGCTGTTTTTT. The full variable domain, with the rest looked up from reference TRBV5-6 and TRBJ2-2, is DAGVTQSPTHLIKTRGQQVTLRCSPKSGHDTVSWYQQALGQGPQFIFQYYEEEERQRGNFPDRFSGHQFPNYSSELNVNALLLGDSALYLCASTYTTTTGELFFGEGSRLTVL.

The CDR3 DNA reads TGTGCCAGCAGTGTGGACAGGGTCCCCTACGAGCAGTACTTC. This encodes CASSVDRVPYEQYF. The chain links TRBV25-1 to TRBJ2-7; 8 nucleotides agree with TRBD1. The germline CDR1 and CDR2 sequences are MGHDK and SYGVNS. V lost 4 bases to trimming and J lost 2 bases; unmatched junction nucleotides: 4. This CDR3 is 14 amino acids long.

The rearrangement uses TRBV7-2 and TRBJ1-5; weak D call: TRBD1 (6 bases). The germline gives CDR1 SGHTA, CDR2 FQGNSA. Trimming stripped 2 bases from V and 5 bases from J, with 13 bases between. The CDR3 sequence is 15 residues long. The CDR3 protein is CASSLIRTADQPQHF. DNA for the CDR3: TGTGCCAGCAGCTTAATCCGGACAGCGGATCAGCCCCAGCATTTT.

The chain uses TRBV27 and TRBJ2-7; 11 bases are a match to TRBD1. The CDR3 length is 14 residues. V dropped 3 bases and J dropped 2; count of bases not matched to a gene: 0. Germline V gene sequence: CDR1 MNHEY, CDR2 SMNVEV (reference sequence). The CDR3 here is CASSLGQGAYEQYF. In DNA form, the CDR3 reads TGTGCCAGCAGTTTGGGACAGGGGGCCTACGAGCAGTACTTC.

J is TRBJ2-5 and V is TRBV7-8, with D uncertain. Deletions cut 5 bases from V and 3 bases from J, with 10 bases between. The germline gives CDR1 SGHVS, CDR2 FQNEAQ. The CDR3 runs 13 residues. The CDR3 coding sequence is TGTGCCAGCAGCCCTAACAGCAAAGAGACCCAGTACTTC. It translates to CASSPNSKETQYF.

This chain joins TRBV30 and TRBJ1-6; 9 positions agree with TRBD1. V lost 8 bases and J lost 5; bases outside the gene matches: 4. Germline lookup yields CDR1 GTSNPN and CDR2 SVGIG (reference sequence). This CDR3 region has 13 residues. CDR3 sequence: CALGTGNNSPLHF. The CDR3 DNA reads TGTGCCCTGGGGACAGGGAATAATTCACCCCTCCACTTT.

The V and J genes are TRBV7-9 and TRBJ2-5, with D perhaps matching TRBD2 (6 bases). The ends were cut back, 4 bases at V and 0 bases at J, with 9 bases in the middle. Germline-derived CDR1 and CDR2 are SEHNR and FQNEAQ (reference sequence). This CDR3 comprises 14 residues. CDR3 residues: CASSSREDQETQYF. The CDR3 DNA follows: TGTGCCAGCAGCTCTAGGGAGGACCAAGAGACCCAGTACTTC.